A single sample gave rise to the 14 T cell receptor beta chains below, sequenced in a study of T-cell reconstitution after alpha-beta-depleted transplantation in children. Unique molecular identifiers were incorporated during preparation of the TCRbeta library. TCRdb analysed the PCR reads with MiXCR anew, one entry per CDR3 protein. In the table there are 600,000 to 700,000 distinct CDR3 sequences, 13% of which are singletons. Sequenced material: PBMCs, taken before TCRalphabeta/CD19-depleted stem cell transplant. Receptors were obtained from a girl aged 2 to 9 with congenital amegakaryocytic thrombocytopenia, due to receive a stem cell transplant.

This clonotype came up many times. The chain links TRBV20-1 to TRBJ2-7; 8 bases fit TRBD1. The CDR3 sequence is 18 residues long. The V segment lost 2 bases and the J segment 4 bases; nucleotides outside the gene matches: 19. The germline gives CDR1 DFQATT, CDR2 SNEGSKA (reference sequence). CDR3 residues: CSARPRVMVGQGRYEQYF. The CDR3 DNA reads TGCAGTGCTAGACCCCGTGTTATGGTCGGACAGGGAAGATACGAGCAGTACTTC.

The rearrangement uses TRBV19 and TRBJ1-5; no reliable D call. Germline V CDR1 and CDR2: LNHDA, SQIVND (reference sequence). Trimming shortened V by 7 bases and J by 0 bases, and 13 bases separated the two germline ends. This CDR3 spans 15 amino acids. This CDR3 reads CASKGRTNSNQPQHF. In DNA, the CDR3 is TGTGCCAGTAAGGGCAGAACCAATAGCAATCAGCCCCAGCATTTT.

This clonotype was seen more than once but under ten times. CDR3 bases: TGTGCCAGCAGCTGGGGAATGACCTTGGGCGGGATAGCGAGATACAATGAGCAGTTCTTC. This encodes CASSWGMTLGGIARYNEQFF. The rearrangement joins TRBV7-6 to TRBJ2-1, with D tentatively TRBD2 (6 bases). From germline, CDR1 is SGHVS and CDR2 FNYEAQ. Trimming removed 4 bases from V and 4 bases from J, with 29 bases in between. There are 20 residues in the CDR3.

This clonotype has ten or more counts. CDR3 DNA: TGTGCCAGCAGTTACGGGGGTGAGCAGTTCTTC. Protein: CASSYGGEQFF. The V call is TRBV6-5, the J call TRBJ2-1, with D perhaps TRBD1 or TRBD2 (5 bases each). Trimming removed 2 bases at V and 9 bases at J, with 5 bases between. The CDR3 consists of 11 residues. Germline CDR1 and CDR2: MNHEY and SVGAGI.

This clonotype was counted once. V and J are TRBV28 and TRBJ2-1, with 12 bases identical to TRBD1. The CDR3 contains 15 residues. Germline V lookup: CDR1 MDHEN, CDR2 SYDVKM. The V segment lost 5 bases and the J segment 8 bases; nucleotides outside the gene matches: 7. The CDR3: CASSPGGTGGHEQFF. The DNA for the CDR3 is TGTGCCAGCAGTCCCGGTGGGACAGGGGGCCATGAGCAGTTCTTC.

This clonotype was recorded a few times. This chain links TRBV5-6 with TRBJ1-6; 8 bases are a match to TRBD1. Germline assignment: CDR1 SGHDT and CDR2 YYEEEE. The CDR3 loop spans 14 amino acids. Unmatched junction bases numbered 5, after V lost 4 bases and J lost 8 bases. The CDR3 loop is CASSQEDRDSPLHF. The CDR3 bases are TGTGCCAGCAGCCAAGAGGACAGGGATTCACCCCTCCACTTT.

This clonotype turned up a few times. The rearrangement joins TRBV3-1 to TRBJ2-7, with D perhaps TRBD1 (5 bases). Trimming stripped 4 bases from V and 4 bases from J, with 17 bases between. The CDR3 is 15 amino acids. Germline CDR1 reads LGHDT; CDR2 reads YNNKEL (reference sequence). The CDR3 DNA reads TGTGCCAGCAGCCCCCTTCCAGTGGGGCTTTACGAGCAGTACTTC. This codes for CASSPLPVGLYEQYF.

The chain carries TRBV12-3 or TRBV12-4 and TRBJ1-2, with D unclear. V lost 3 bases and J lost 8, with 10 bases in between. The length of the CDR3 is 12 residues. In DNA, the CDR3 is TGTGCCAGCAGTTTCTGGGAAAGGGGCTACACCTTC. It encodes CASSFWERGYTF.

This clonotype was seen ten or more times. V and J are TRBV27 and TRBJ2-1, with 10 positions matching TRBD1. This CDR3 is 12 amino acids long. CDR1 is MNHEY and CDR2 is SMNVEV in the germline V gene (reference sequence). The junction had 5 bases not matched to a gene; V was cut back by 6 bases and J by 12 bases. This chain's CDR3 is CASSLGQGWQFF. CDR3 in DNA: TGTGCCAGCAGCCTGGGACAGGGGTGGCAGTTCTTC.

This clonotype was detected ten times or more. The chain recombines TRBV5-1 with TRBJ2-7; tentative D call: TRBD1 (5 bases). The germline V gene has CDR1 SGHRS and CDR2 YFSETQ. CDR3 length: 15 amino acids. V lost 0 bases and J 3 bases, leaving 13 bases between the germline ends. The CDR3 nucleotides read TGCGCCAGCAGCTTGGTGGCAGGGTACGGCTACGAGCAGTACTTC. Its translation is CASSLVAGYGYEQYF.

This clonotype was picked up a small number of times. The rearrangement links TRBV30 to TRBJ2-1; D call uncertain. The germline V gene has CDR1 GTSNPN and CDR2 SVGIG (reference sequence). The CDR3 loop spans 11 amino acids. V lost 4 bases to trimming and J lost 3 bases, with 4 bases between them. CDR3 sequence reads: CAWNYYNEQFF. In DNA, the CDR3 is TGTGCCTGGAACTACTACAATGAGCAGTTCTTC.

As regards this clonotype: Compared with germline, one end of the junction differs, possibly owing to a read error. V and J are TRBV12-3 or TRBV12-4 and TRBJ2-1; no reliable D call. The CDR3 is 14 residues long. The CDR3 here is CVSRRTSSYNEQFF. CDR3 in DNA: TGTGTCAGCAGACGGACGAGCTCCTACAACGAGCAGTTCTTC.

This clonotype appeared many times. The chain combines TRBV12-3 or TRBV12-4 with TRBJ2-2; 9 positions agree with TRBD1. J lost 10 bases, V lost 6 bases, and 9 bases had no gene match. The CDR3 covers 14 residues. For the CDR3, the DNA is TGTGCCAGCAGAGATCGACAGGGGGACGTGGAGCTGTTTTTT. This encodes CASRDRQGDVELFF.

This clonotype was detected only a few times. The chain recombines TRBV6-1 with TRBJ1-2, with D perhaps TRBD1 (6 bases). V was cut by 4 bases and J by 8 bases, with 20 bases left in between. CDR1 and CDR2 (germline): MNHNS, SASEGT. The CDR3 extends over 15 amino acids. The CDR3 DNA is TGTGCCAGCAGTGGAAAGACAGGCCCCGCTGGAGGCTACACCTTC. Its translation: CASSGKTGPAGGYTF.